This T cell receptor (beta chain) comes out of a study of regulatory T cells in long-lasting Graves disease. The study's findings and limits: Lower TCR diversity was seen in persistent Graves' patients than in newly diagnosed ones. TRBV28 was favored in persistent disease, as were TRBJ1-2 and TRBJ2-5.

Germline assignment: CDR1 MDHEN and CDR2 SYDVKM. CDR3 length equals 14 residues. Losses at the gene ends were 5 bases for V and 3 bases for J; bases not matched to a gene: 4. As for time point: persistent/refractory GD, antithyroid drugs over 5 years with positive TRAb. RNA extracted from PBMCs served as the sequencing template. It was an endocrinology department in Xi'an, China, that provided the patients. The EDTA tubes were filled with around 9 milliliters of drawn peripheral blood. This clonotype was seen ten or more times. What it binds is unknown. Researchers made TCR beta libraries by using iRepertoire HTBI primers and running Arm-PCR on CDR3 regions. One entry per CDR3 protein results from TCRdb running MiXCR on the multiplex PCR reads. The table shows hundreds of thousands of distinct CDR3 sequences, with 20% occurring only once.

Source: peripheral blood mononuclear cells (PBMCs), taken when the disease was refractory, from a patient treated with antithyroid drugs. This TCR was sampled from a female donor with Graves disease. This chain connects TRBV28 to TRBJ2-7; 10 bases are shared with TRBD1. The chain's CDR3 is CASSLRTGGYEQYF. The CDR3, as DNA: TGTGCCAGCAGTCTCCGGACAGGGGGCTACGAGCAGTACTTC.